The clone carrying this TCR beta chain has ten or more counts. This entry comes from a study of T cells in Graves' hyperthyroidism and ophthalmopathy. Germline lookup yields CDR1 SGHRS and CDR2 YFSETQ. Trimming took off 4 bases at V and 8 bases at J, with 15 bases between the two ends. The CDR3 is 14 residues long. RNA transcripts provided the source from which TCR beta CDR3 regions were amplified. An initial round of RT-PCR targeting the TCR CDR3 relied on the HTBI primer set. TCRdb fed the multiplex PCR reads into MiXCR, producing one record per CDR3 protein. Of some 570,000 distinct CDR3 sequences in the sample, 13% to 15% are singletons; the top ten hold approximately 6.4%.

The sequence derives from a woman aged 18-29 years with Graves' ophthalmopathy. Sequencing was performed on blood. The J gene is TRBJ1-4, the V gene TRBV5-1; D ambiguous. The CDR3, as DNA: TGCGCCAGCAGCCCTATTCCTGACGGGGAAAAACTGTTTTTT. Protein product: CASSPIPDGEKLFF.